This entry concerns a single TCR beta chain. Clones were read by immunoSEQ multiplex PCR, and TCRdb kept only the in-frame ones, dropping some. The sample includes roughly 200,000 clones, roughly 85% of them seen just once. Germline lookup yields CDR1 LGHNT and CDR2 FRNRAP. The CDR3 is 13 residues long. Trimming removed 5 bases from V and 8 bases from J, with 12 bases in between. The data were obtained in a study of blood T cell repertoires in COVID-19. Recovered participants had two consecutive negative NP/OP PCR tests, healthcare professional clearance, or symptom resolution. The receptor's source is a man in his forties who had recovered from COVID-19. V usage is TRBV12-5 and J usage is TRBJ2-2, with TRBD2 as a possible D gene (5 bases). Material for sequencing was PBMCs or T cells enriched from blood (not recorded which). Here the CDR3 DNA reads TGTGCTAGTGGTACTAGGGTCGGAGGGGAGCTGTTTTTT. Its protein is CASGTRVGGELFF.